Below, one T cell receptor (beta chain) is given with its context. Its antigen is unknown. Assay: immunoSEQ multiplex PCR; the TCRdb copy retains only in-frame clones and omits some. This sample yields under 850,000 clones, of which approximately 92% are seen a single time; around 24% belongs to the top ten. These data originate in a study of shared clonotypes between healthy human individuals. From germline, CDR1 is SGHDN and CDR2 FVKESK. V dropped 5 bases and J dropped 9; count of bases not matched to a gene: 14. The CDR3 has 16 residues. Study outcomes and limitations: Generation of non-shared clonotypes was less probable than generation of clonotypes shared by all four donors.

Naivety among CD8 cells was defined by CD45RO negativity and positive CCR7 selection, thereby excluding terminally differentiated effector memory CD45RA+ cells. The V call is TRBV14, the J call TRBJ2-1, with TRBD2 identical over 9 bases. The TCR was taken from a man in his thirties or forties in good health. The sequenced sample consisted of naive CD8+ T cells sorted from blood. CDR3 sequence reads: CASSIGTSRIGGEQFF. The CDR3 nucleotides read TGTGCCAGCAGCATTGGGACTAGCAGGATTGGAGGTGAGCAGTTCTTC. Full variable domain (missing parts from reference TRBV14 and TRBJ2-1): EAGVTQFPSHSVIEKGQTVTLRCDPISGHDNLYWYRRVMGKEIKFLLHFVKESKQDESGMPNNRFLAERTGGTYSTLKVQPAELEDSGVYFCASSIGTSRIGGEQFFGPGTRLTVL.